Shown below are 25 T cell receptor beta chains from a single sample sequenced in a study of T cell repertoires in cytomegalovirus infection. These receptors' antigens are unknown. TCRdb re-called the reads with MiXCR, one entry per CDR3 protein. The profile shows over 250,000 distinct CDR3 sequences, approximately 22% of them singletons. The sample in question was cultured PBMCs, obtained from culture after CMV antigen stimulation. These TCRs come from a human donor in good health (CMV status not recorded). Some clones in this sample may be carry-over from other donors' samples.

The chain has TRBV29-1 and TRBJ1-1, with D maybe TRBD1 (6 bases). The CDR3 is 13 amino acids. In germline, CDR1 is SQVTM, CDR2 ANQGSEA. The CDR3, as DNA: TGCATTGGTAAGACAGGCATGAACACTGAAGCTTTCTTT. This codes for CIGKTGMNTEAFF.

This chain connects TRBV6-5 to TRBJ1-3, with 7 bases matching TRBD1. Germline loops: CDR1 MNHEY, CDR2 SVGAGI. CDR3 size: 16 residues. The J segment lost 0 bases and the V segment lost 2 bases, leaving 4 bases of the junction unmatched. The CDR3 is CASSYDRASSGNTIYF. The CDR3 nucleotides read TGTGCCAGCAGTTACGACAGGGCAAGCTCTGGAAACACCATATATTTT.

As DNA, the CDR3 is TGTGCCAGCAGCTTAATGTCCGGTGAGCAGTTCTTC. Amino acid sequence: CASSLMSGEQFF. The rearrangement joins TRBV11-1 to TRBJ2-1; no clear D. Trimming left V 2 bases short and J 9 bases short, with 8 bases between. Per germline, CDR1 SGHAT and CDR2 FQDESV (reference sequence). CDR3 size: 12 residues. Using reference TRBV11-1 and TRBJ2-1 for the parts outside the CDR3, the full variable domain is EAEVAQSPRYKITEKSQAVAFWCDPISGHATLYWYRQILGQGPELLVQFQDESVVDDSQLPKDRFSAERLKGVDSTLKIQPAELGDSAMYLCASSLMSGEQFFGPGTRLTVL.

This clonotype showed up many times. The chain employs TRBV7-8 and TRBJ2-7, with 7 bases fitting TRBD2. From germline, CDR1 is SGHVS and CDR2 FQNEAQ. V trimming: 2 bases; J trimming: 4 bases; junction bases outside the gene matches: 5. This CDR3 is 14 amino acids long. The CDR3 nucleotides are TGTGCCAGCAGCTTACGGGATAGCGGGTACGAGCAGTACTTC. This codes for CASSLRDSGYEQYF.

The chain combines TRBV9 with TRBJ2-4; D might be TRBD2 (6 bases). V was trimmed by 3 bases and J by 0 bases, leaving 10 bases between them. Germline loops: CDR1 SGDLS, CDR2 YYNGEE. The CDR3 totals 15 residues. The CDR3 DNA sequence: TGTGCCAGCAGCGAGGAGGGTCTAGCCAAAAACATTCAGTACTTC. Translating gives CASSEEGLAKNIQYF.

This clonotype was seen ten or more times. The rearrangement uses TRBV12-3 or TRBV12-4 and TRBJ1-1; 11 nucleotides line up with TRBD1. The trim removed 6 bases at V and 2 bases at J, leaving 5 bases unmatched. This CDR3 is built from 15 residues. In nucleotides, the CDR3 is TGTGCCAGCAGCGGGACAGGGGGAGCCAACACTGAAGCTTTCTTT. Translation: CASSGTGGANTEAFF.

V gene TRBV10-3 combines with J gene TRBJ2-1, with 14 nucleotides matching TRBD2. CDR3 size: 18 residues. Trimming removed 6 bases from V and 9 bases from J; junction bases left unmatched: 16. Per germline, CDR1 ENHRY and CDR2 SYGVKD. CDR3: CAIRTRLAGGPGDGEQFF. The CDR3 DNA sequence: TGTGCCATCAGAACGAGACTAGCGGGAGGGCCGGGTGACGGTGAGCAGTTCTTC.

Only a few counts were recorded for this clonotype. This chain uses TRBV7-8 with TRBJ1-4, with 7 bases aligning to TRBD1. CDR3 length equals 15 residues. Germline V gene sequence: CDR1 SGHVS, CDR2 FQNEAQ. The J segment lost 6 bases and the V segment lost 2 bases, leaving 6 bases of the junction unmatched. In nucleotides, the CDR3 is TGTGCCAGCAGCTTAAGAACAGGGGCGCATGAAAAACTGTTTTTT. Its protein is CASSLRTGAHEKLFF.

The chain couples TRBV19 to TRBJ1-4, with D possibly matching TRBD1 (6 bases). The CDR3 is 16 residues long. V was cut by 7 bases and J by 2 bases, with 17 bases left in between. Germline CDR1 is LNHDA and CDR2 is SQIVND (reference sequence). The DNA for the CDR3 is TGTGCCAGTACCCCCGGACGGGGGCGGACTAATGAAAAACTGTTTTTT. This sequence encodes CASTPGRGRTNEKLFF.

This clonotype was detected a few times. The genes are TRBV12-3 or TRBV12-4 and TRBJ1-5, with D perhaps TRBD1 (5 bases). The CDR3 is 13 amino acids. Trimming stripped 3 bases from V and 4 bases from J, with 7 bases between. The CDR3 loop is CASSFNRNQPQHF. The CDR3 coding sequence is TGTGCCAGCAGTTTCAACAGGAATCAGCCCCAGCATTTT.

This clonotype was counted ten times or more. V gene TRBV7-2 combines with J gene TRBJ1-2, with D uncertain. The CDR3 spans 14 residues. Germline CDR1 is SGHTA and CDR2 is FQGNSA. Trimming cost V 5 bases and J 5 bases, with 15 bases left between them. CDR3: CASSVLWTQYGYTF. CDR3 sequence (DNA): TGTGCCAGCAGCGTCCTCTGGACGCAATATGGCTACACCTTC.

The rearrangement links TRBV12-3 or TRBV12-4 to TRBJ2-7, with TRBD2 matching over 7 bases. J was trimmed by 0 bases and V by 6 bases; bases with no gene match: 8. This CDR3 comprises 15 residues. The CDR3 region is CASSYGRRSSYEQYF. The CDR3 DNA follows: TGTGCCAGCAGCTACGGGAGGAGGAGCTCCTACGAGCAGTACTTC.

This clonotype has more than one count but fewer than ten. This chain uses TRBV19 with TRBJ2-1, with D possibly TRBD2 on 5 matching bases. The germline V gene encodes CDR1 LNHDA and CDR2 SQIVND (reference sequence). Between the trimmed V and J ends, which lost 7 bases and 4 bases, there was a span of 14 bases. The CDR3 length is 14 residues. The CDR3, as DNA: TGTGCCAGTACCCCGACGGGGATATACAATGAGCAGTTCTTC. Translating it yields CASTPTGIYNEQFF.

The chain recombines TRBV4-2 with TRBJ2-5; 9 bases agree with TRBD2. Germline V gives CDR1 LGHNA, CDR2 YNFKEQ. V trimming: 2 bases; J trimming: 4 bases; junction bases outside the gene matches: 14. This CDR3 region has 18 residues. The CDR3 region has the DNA TGTGCCAGCAGCCAAAGTGGCGGGAGGGAGTTTTTGGGAGAGACCCAGTACTTC. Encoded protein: CASSQSGGREFLGETQYF.

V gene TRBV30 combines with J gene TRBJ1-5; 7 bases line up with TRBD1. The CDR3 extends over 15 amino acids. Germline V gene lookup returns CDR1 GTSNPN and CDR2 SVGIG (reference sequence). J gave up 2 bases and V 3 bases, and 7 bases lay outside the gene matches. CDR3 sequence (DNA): TGTGCCTGGAGCTACGGACAGGAGGGCAATCAGCCCCAGCATTTT. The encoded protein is CAWSYGQEGNQPQHF.

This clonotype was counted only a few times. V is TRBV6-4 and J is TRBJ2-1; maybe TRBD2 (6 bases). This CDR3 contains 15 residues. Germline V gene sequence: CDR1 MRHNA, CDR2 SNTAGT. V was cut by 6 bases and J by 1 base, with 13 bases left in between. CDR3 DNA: TGTGCCAGCAGACTATCCGGGACTTCCTACAATGAGCAGTTCTTC. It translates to CASRLSGTSYNEQFF.

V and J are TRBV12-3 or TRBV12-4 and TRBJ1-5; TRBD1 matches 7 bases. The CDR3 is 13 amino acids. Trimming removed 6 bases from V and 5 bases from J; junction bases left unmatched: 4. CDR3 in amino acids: CASRGQPYQPQHF. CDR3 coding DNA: TGTGCCAGCAGGGGACAGCCTTATCAGCCCCAGCATTTT.

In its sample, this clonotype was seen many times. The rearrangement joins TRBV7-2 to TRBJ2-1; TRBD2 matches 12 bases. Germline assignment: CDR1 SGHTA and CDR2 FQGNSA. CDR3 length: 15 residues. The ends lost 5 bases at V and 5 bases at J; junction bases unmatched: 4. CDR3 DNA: TGTGCCAGCAGCCGACTAGCGGGAGATAACAATGAGCAGTTCTTC. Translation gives CASSRLAGDNNEQFF.

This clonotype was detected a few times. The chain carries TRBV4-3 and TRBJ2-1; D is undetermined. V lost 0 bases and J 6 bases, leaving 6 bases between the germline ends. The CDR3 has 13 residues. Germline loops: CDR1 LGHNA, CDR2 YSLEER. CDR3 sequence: CASSQDRTNEQFF. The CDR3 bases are TGCGCCAGCAGCCAAGATAGGACCAATGAGCAGTTCTTC.

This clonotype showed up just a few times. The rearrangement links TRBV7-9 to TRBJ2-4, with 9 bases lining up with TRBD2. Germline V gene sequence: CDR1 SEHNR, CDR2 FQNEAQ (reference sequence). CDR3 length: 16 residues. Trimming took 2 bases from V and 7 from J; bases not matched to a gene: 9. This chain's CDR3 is CASSLSLPGTSNIQYF. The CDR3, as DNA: TGTGCCAGCAGCTTAAGTTTGCCAGGGACTAGCAACATTCAGTACTTC.

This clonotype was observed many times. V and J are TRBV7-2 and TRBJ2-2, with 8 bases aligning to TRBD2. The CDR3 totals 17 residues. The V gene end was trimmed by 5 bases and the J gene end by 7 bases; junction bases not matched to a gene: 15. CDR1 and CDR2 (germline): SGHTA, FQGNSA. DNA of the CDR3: TGTGCCAGCAGCCTTACCCGGTTAGCGGGAAATGTCGGGGAGCTGTTTTTT. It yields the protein CASSLTRLAGNVGELFF.

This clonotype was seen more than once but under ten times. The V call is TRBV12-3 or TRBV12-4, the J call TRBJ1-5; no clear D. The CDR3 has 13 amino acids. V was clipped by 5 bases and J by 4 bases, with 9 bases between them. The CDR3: CASSHRANQPQHF. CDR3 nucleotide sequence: TGTGCCAGCAGTCACAGAGCTAATCAGCCCCAGCATTTT.

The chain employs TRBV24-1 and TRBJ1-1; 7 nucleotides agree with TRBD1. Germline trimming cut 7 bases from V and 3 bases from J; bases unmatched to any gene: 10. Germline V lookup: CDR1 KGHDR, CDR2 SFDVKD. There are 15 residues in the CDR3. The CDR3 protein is CATRSQGDMDTEAFF. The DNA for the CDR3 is TGTGCCACCAGATCCCAGGGGGATATGGACACTGAAGCTTTCTTT.

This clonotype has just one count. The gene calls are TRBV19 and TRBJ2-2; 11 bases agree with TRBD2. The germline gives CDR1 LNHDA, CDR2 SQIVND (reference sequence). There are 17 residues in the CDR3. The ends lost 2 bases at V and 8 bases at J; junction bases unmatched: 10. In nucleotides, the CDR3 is TGTGCCAGTAGTATAAGTCGGCTAGCGGGAGGAAGAGGGGAGCTGTTTTTT. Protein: CASSISRLAGGRGELFF. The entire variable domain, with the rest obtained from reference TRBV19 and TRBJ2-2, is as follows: DGGITQSPKYLFRKEGQNVTLSCEQNLNHDAMYWYRQDPGQGLRLIYYSQIVNDFQKGDIAEGYSVSREKKESFPLTVTSAQKNPTAFYLCASSISRLAGGRGELFFGEGSRLTVL.

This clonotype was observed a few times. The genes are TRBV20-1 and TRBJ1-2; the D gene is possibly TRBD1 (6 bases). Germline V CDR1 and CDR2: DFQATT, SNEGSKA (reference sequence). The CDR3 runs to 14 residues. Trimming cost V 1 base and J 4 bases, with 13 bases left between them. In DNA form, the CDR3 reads TGCAGTGCTAGAGGGAGGGGGGTTGGCTATGGCTACACCTTC. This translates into CSARGRGVGYGYTF.